One and the same sample provided the 21 T cell receptor beta chains below, sequenced in a study of T cells in Graves' hyperthyroidism and ophthalmopathy (dated by TCRdb to between 2017 and 2020). Receptor libraries were prepared by multiplex PCR. The instrument was an Illumina HiSeq 2000. TCR beta CDR3 regions were amplified from RNA transcripts. The TCR CDR3 was subjected to a first round of RT-PCR using the HTBI primer set and the Qiagen OneStep RT-PCR kit. TCRdb took the public reads, trimmed them with fastp at Q25, ran MiXCR for clone calling and kept in-frame beta chains. Here each entry gathers all rows of one CDR3 protein and keeps the most common genes and DNA. The sample table holds some 770,000 distinct CDR3 sequences, of which around 17% were seen once. The ten largest account for roughly 8% of the sample. The sequenced sample was blood. Receptors originate from a man younger than 35 with Graves' hyperthyroidism.

The J gene is TRBJ2-5, the V gene TRBV11-3, with 7 bases that match TRBD2. Losses at the gene ends were 5 bases for V and 5 bases for J; bases not matched to a gene: 8. Germline loops: CDR1 SGHNT, CDR2 YENEEA. The CDR3 spans 14 residues. This CDR3 reads CASSRRTSKETQYF. In nucleotides, the CDR3 is TGTGCCAGCAGCCGAAGGACTAGTAAGGAGACCCAGTACTTC. Based on the CDR3 plus reference TRBV11-3 and TRBJ2-5, the full variable domain is EAGVVQSPRYKIIEKKQPVAFWCNPISGHNTLYWYLQNLGQGPELLIRYENEEAVDDSQLPKDRFSAERLKGVDSTLKIQPAELGDSAVYLCASSRRTSKETQYFGPGTRLLVL.

This clonotype was detected only a few times. This chain links TRBV6-2 or TRBV6-3 with TRBJ2-3; 7 positions agree with TRBD2. J was trimmed by 2 bases and V by 6 bases; bases with no gene match: 5. The germline CDR1 and CDR2 sequences are MNHEY and SVGEGT. This CDR3 has 14 residues. CDR3 loop: CASSSSGLTDTQYF. Written as DNA, the CDR3 is TGTGCCAGCAGCAGTAGCGGGCTCACAGATACGCAGTATTTT.

This clonotype occurred a few times. This rearrangement joins TRBV5-1 to TRBJ2-7; D is ambiguous. The CDR3 runs to 14 residues. V was trimmed by 2 bases and J by 7 bases, leaving 16 bases between them. CDR1 and CDR2 from the germline V gene are SGHRS and YFSETQ. DNA of the CDR3: TGCGCCAGCAGCTTTGTCGACCCGTCGGGTGAGCAGTACTTC. Encoded protein: CASSFVDPSGEQYF.

V gene TRBV4-1 combines with J gene TRBJ2-3; D call uncertain. V lost 4 bases, J lost 5 bases, and 13 bases lay in between. Germline assignment: CDR1 MGHRA and CDR2 YSYEKL. The CDR3 contains 14 residues. The CDR3 DNA is TGCGCCAGCAGCCCTGGACCCGGGTTAGATACGCAGTATTTT. Translated: CASSPGPGLDTQYF.

The chain joins TRBV7-9 to TRBJ2-5; the D is unclear. Germline CDR1 and CDR2: SEHNR and FQNEAQ (reference sequence). The CDR3 is 13 residues long. V was shortened by 3 bases and J by 5 bases, with 10 bases between the two germline ends. CDR3 sequence: CASSLVEMETQYF. CDR3 nucleotides: TGTGCCAGCAGCTTGGTTGAAATGGAGACCCAGTACTTC.

This clonotype was counted at least ten times. In DNA form, the CDR3 reads TGTGCCAGCAGTCACACCGGGACAGGCCGGCACGAGCAGTACTTC. It is translated as CASSHTGTGRHEQYF. The rearrangement joins TRBV3-1 to TRBJ2-7; 8 bases align to TRBD1. The ends lost 6 bases at V and 5 bases at J; junction bases unmatched: 12. The CDR3 totals 15 residues. Per the germline V gene, CDR1 is LGHDT and CDR2 is YNNKEL (reference sequence).

This clonotype was seen repeatedly, ten times or more. This chain joins TRBV4-3 and TRBJ2-1; 7 positions agree with TRBD2. This CDR3 region has 15 residues. Germline-derived CDR1 and CDR2 are LGHNA and YSLEER. The V segment lost 0 bases and the J segment 4 bases; nucleotides outside the gene matches: 3. CDR3 amino acids: CASSQEREMYNEQFF. CDR3 DNA: TGCGCCAGCAGCCAAGAGCGGGAGATGTACAATGAGCAGTTCTTC.

The table lists this clonotype with a few counts. This rearrangement joins TRBV24-1 to TRBJ2-5; 7 positions match TRBD1. The ends lost 2 bases at V and 7 bases at J; junction bases unmatched: 0. The germline gives CDR1 KGHDR, CDR2 SFDVKD. CDR3 length equals 12 residues. The CDR3 spells CATSDSGGTQYF. CDR3 sequence (DNA): TGTGCCACCAGTGATTCAGGGGGGACCCAGTACTTC.

This clonotype was detected only a few times. This chain joins TRBV10-2 and TRBJ1-2, with D hard to call. Trimming left V 0 bases short and J 0 bases short, with 8 bases between. Looked up from germline, CDR1 is WSHSY and CDR2 is SAAADI. The CDR3 loop spans 15 amino acids. The CDR3 DNA is TGCGCCAGCAGTGAGTCGTGGTGGGCTAACTATGGCTACACCTTC. It translates to CASSESWWANYGYTF.

This chain joins TRBV11-3 and TRBJ2-5, with 8 bases matching TRBD2. Trimming at V came to 2 bases and at J to 5 bases, leaving 7 bases not matched to a gene. Germline loops: CDR1 SGHNT, CDR2 YENEEA. The CDR3 loop spans 15 amino acids. CDR3 protein: CASSLLGIAGETQYF. The CDR3, as DNA: TGTGCCAGCAGCTTATTGGGAATAGCGGGGGAGACCCAGTACTTC. The full variable domain, rest sourced from reference TRBV11-3 and TRBJ2-5, is EAGVVQSPRYKIIEKKQPVAFWCNPISGHNTLYWYLQNLGQGPELLIRYENEEAVDDSQLPKDRFSAERLKGVDSTLKIQPAELGDSAVYLCASSLLGIAGETQYFGPGTRLLVL.

This rearrangement joins TRBV5-6 to TRBJ2-3, with 7 bases fitting TRBD1. The length of the CDR3 is 16 residues. V shed 2 bases, J shed 6 bases, and the junction held 12 bases outside the gene matches. From germline, CDR1 is SGHDT and CDR2 YYEEEE. CDR3 protein: CASSLEPTGKVDTQYF. The DNA for the CDR3 is TGTGCCAGCAGCTTAGAACCGACAGGGAAGGTGGATACGCAGTATTTT.

As regards this clonotype: The junction shows a germline mismatch at one end, possibly a read error. V is TRBV27 and J is TRBJ2-7, with 12 bases aligning to TRBD2. In germline, CDR1 is MNHEY, CDR2 SMNVEV (reference sequence). The CDR3 is made up of 14 amino acids. The CDR3 spells CAGSAGTSGYEQYF. Written as DNA, the CDR3 is TGTGCCGGCAGCGCCGGGACTAGCGGGTACGAGCAGTACTTC.

This clonotype turned up a few times. V and J are TRBV4-3 and TRBJ2-1; TRBD2 aligns across 9 bases. The germline gives CDR1 LGHNA, CDR2 YSLEER. With 5 bases clipped from V and 3 bases from J, the junction kept 2 bases outside the gene matches. The CDR3 contains 14 residues. In nucleotides, the CDR3 is TGCGCCAGCAGCGGACTAGCGAACTACAATGAGCAGTTCTTC. This translates into CASSGLANYNEQFF.

This clonotype was found many times. The chain recombines TRBV20-1 with TRBJ2-5; the D gene is possibly TRBD2 (5 bases). The CDR3 totals 14 residues. CDR1 and CDR2 from the germline V gene are DFQATT and SNEGSKA (reference sequence). The V gene lost 0 bases and the J gene lost 7 bases, with 15 bases spanning the gap. CDR3 bases: TGCAGTGCTAGAGATCCTCCCTTAGGAGGGACCCAGTACTTC. It specifies CSARDPPLGGTQYF.

This clonotype was observed a few times. The chain uses TRBV18 and TRBJ2-1, with TRBD1 matching 7 bases. Unmatched junction bases numbered 8, after V lost 4 bases and J lost 8 bases. The CDR3 is made up of 14 amino acids. Germline values: CDR1 KGHSH, CDR2 LQKENI. The CDR3 spells CASSLTGPVYEQFF. The CDR3 nucleotides are TGTGCCAGCTCACTGACAGGGCCGGTCTATGAGCAGTTCTTC.

The rearrangement links TRBV6-1 to TRBJ2-7; 8 nucleotides line up with TRBD2. V gave up 5 bases and J gave up 4 bases; unmatched junction bases: 13. Germline V lookup: CDR1 MNHNS, CDR2 SASEGT. The CDR3 runs to 16 residues. DNA for the CDR3: TGTGCCAGCAGTCCCTCGGGGGGGACCCCTTTTTACGAGCAGTACTTC. It codes for CASSPSGGTPFYEQYF.

Notes on this clonotype: At one boundary the junction diverges from the germline segment, which might be a read error. V and J are TRBV5-5 and TRBJ2-4; 7 positions match TRBD2. This CDR3 region has 19 residues. CDR1 and CDR2 (germline): SGHKS, YYEKEE (reference sequence). CDR3 region: CASSQGPVGGILAKNIQYF. DNA of the CDR3: TGCGCCAGCAGCCAAGGACCCGTGGGGGGGATTCTGGCCAAAAACATTCAGTACTTC.

This clonotype appeared many times. The chain is built from TRBV28 and TRBJ2-1, with 15 bases fitting TRBD2. The trim removed 4 bases at V and 7 bases at J, leaving 11 bases unmatched. Germline V CDR1 and CDR2: MDHEN, SYDVKM. The CDR3 has 18 amino acids. In DNA, the CDR3 is TGTGCCAGCAGTTCGGGACTAGCGGGAGGACCGATGAGGAATGAGCAGTTCTTC. Translation gives CASSSGLAGGPMRNEQFF.

The chain joins TRBV25-1 to TRBJ2-6; D gene unclear. Trimming cost V 5 bases and J 0 bases, with 5 bases left between them. CDR1 is MGHDK and CDR2 is SYGVNS in the germline V gene. This CDR3 is 14 amino acids long. The CDR3 region has the DNA TGTGCCAGCAGTAGTTTCTCTGGGGCCAACGTCCTGACTTTC. It codes for CASSSFSGANVLTF.

This clonotype was seen a few times. V is TRBV15 and J is TRBJ2-3; 10 bases fit TRBD2. Germline V lookup: CDR1 LNHNV, CDR2 YYDKDF (reference sequence). J lost 4 bases, V lost 0 bases, and 4 bases had no gene match. CDR3 length: 16 amino acids. The DNA for the CDR3 is TGTGCCACCAGCAGAGACCCTAGCGGGAGTGCAGATACGCAGTATTTT. This codes for CATSRDPSGSADTQYF.

The chain links TRBV7-9 to TRBJ2-3, with 7 bases lining up with TRBD2. CDR3 length equals 14 residues. Germline V CDR1 and CDR2: SEHNR, FQNEAQ (reference sequence). V shed 7 bases, J shed 3 bases, and the junction held 7 bases outside the gene matches. For the CDR3, the DNA is TGTGCCAGCACTAGCGGAAGGGCGACAGATACGCAGTATTTT. This sequence encodes CASTSGRATDTQYF.